Listed below are T cell receptor beta chains from one sample, sequenced in a study of beta chain features in type 1 diabetes. Data came from immunoSEQ multiplex PCR; TCRdb stores just in-frame clones and leaves some out. The data contain about 620,000 clones, around 15% of them seen just once; the ten biggest clones take up about 0.093%. Sequenced input: naive CD4+ T cells from blood. These receptors all come from a man younger than 35 in good health. Each CDR3 is given with its conserved first and last residue. D genes are given only for firm matches. Only part of the rows carry a size: once, few, many, or a class if the clone is expanded.

>TRBV28|.|few|TRBJ2-7
CASSGPVDYEQYF
TGTGCCAGCAGTGGCCCGGTCGACTACGAGCAGTACTTC
>TRBV7-7|TRBD1|.|TRBJ2-1
CASSPRTGKSEQFF
TGTGCCAGCAGCCCTCGGACAGGGAAATCTGAGCAGTTCTTC
>TRBV9|.|.|TRBJ2-1
CASSVGQSSSYNEQFF
TGTGCCAGCAGCGTAGGACAGTCCTCCTCCTACAATGAGCAGTTCTTC
>TRBV14|.|many|TRBJ1-4
CASSHRGIGNEKLFF
TGTGCCAGCAGCCACCGAGGGATCGGTAATGAAAAACTGTTTTTT
>TRBV7-3|.|.|TRBJ1-5
CASSLSGPGQPQHF
TGTGCCAGCAGCCTCTCAGGGCCGGGTCAGCCCCAGCATTTT
>TRBV7-3|.|few|TRBJ2-1
CASSLEQGPYNEQFF
TGTGCCAGCAGCTTAGAACAGGGTCCCTACAATGAGCAGTTCTTC
>TRBV7-2|.|.|TRBJ2-7
CASSADRARGGEQYF
TGTGCCAGCAGCGCAGACAGGGCCCGGGGGGGCGAGCAGTACTTC
>TRBV5-1|.|.|TRBJ1-2
CASSLGDKNYGYTF
TGCGCCAGCAGCTTGGGGGACAAAAACTATGGCTACACCTTC
>TRBV18|.|few|TRBJ2-3
CASSPSQTLGSDTQYF
TGTGCCAGCTCACCATCACAGACCTTGGGTTCAGATACGCAGTATTTT
>TRBV5-4|.|few|TRBJ2-1
CASSLIGTAYNEQFF
TGTGCCAGCAGCTTGATCGGGACGGCTTACAATGAGCAGTTCTTC
>TRBV4-2|TRBD2|.|TRBJ2-7
CASSSGGGGSLYEQYF
TGTGCCAGCAGCTCTGGGGGAGGCGGGAGTTTATACGAGCAGTACTTC
>TRBV5-6|TRBD2|.|TRBJ2-3
CASSLRGLAVTDTQYF
TGTGCCAGCAGCTTGCGAGGACTAGCTGTCACAGATACGCAGTATTTT
>TRBV11-2|.|.|TRBJ2-5
CASSLAAGALSQETQYF
TGTGCCAGCAGCTTAGCGGCAGGGGCCCTCTCCCAAGAGACCCAGTACTTC
>TRBV29-1|.|few|TRBJ1-1
CSVRKSGVETEAFF
TGCAGCGTGCGAAAGTCAGGGGTTGAGACTGAAGCTTTCTTT